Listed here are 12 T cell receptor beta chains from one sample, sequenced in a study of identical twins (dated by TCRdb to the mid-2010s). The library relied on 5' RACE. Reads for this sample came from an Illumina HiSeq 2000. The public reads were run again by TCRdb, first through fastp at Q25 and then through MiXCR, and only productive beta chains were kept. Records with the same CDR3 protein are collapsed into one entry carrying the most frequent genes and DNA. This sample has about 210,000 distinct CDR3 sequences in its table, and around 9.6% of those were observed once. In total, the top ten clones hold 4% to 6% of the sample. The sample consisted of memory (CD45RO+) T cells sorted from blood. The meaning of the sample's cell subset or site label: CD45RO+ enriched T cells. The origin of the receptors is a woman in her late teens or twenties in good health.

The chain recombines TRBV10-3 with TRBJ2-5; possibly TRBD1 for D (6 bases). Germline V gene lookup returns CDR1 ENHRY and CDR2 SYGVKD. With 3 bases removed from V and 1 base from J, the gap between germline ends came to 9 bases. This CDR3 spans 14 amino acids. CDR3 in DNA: TGTGCCATCAGTGAACCAGGGGCCCAAGAGACCCAGTACTTC. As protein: CAISEPGAQETQYF.

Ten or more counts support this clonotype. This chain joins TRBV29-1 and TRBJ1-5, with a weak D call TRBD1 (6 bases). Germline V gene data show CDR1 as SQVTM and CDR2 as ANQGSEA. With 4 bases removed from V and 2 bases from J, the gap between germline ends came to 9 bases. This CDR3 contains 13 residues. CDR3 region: CSVGGARNQPQHF. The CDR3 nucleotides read TGCAGCGTTGGGGGGGCGCGCAATCAGCCCCAGCATTTT.

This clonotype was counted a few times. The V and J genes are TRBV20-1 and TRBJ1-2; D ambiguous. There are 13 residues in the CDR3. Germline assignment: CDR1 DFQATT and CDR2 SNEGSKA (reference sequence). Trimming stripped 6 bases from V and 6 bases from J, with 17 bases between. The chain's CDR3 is CSAPATDRNGYTF. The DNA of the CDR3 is TGCAGTGCCCCGGCTACGGACCGAAATGGCTACACCTTC.

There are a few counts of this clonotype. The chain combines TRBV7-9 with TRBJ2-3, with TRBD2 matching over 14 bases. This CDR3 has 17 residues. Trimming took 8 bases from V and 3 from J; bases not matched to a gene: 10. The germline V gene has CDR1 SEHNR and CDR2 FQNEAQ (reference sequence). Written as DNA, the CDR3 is TGTGCCAGCGGGACCGGGACTAGCGGGGGTAGGACAGATACGCAGTATTTT. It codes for CASGTGTSGGRTDTQYF.

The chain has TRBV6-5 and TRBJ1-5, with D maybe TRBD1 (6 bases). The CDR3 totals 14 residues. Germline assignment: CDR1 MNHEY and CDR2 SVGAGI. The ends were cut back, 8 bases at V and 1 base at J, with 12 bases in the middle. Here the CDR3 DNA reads TGTGCCAGCGCCTCGGGGGCCAGCAATCAGCCCCAGCATTTT. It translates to CASASGASNQPQHF.

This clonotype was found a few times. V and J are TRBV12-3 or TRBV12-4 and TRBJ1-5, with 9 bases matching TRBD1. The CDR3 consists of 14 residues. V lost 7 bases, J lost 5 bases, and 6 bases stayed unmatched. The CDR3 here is CASNLGQGDQPQHF. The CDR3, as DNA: TGTGCCAGCAACCTGGGACAGGGAGATCAGCCCCAGCATTTT.

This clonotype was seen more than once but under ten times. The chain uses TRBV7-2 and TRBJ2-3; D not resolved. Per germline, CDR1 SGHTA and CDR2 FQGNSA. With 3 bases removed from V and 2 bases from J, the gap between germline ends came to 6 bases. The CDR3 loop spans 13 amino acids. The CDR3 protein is CASSFLATDTQYF. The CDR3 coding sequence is TGTGCCAGCAGCTTTTTAGCCACAGATACGCAGTATTTT. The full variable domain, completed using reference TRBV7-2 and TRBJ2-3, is GAGVSQSPSNKVTEKGKDVELRCDPISGHTALYWYRQSLGQGLEFLIYFQGNSAPDKSGLPSDRFSAERTGGSVSTLTIQRTQQEDSAVYLCASSFLATDTQYFGPGTRLTVL.

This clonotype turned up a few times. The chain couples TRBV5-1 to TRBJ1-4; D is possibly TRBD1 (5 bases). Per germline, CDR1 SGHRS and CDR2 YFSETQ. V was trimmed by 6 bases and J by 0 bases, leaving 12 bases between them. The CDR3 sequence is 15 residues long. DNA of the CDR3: TGCGCCAGCACCAAAGGGACGGCAACTAATGAAAAACTGTTTTTT. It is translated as CASTKGTATNEKLFF.

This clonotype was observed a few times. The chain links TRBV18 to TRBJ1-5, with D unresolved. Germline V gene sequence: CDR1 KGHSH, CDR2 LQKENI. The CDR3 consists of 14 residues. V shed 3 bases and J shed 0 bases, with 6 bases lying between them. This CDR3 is CASSPQNSNQPQHF. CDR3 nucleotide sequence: TGTGCCAGCTCACCGCAGAATAGCAATCAGCCCCAGCATTTT.

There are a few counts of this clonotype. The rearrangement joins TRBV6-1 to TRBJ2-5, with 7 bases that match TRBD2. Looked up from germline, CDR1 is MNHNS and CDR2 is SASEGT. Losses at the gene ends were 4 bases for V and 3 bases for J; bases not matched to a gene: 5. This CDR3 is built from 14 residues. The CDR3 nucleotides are TGTGCCAGCAGTGCACTAGCGAGAGAAGAGACCCAGTACTTC. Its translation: CASSALAREETQYF.

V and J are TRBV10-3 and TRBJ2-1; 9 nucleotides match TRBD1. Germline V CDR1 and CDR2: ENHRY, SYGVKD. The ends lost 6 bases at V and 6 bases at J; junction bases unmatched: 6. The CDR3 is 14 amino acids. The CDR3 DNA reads TGTGCCATCAGGGGACAGGGTGGACGCAATGAGCAGTTCTTC. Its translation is CAIRGQGGRNEQFF.

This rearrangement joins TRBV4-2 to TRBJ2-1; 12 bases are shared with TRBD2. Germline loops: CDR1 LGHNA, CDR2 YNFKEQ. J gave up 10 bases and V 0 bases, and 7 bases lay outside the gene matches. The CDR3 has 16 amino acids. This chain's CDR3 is CASSQDSSGGAGEQFF. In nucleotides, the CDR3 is TGTGCCAGCAGCCAAGATTCTAGCGGGGGGGCCGGAGAGCAGTTCTTC.